This T cell receptor (beta chain) was retrieved from a study of blood T cells in healthy people across ages. CDR1 and CDR2 (germline): MNHNY, SVGAGI (reference sequence). V lost 6 bases and J lost 2; bases outside the gene matches: 6. The length of the CDR3 is 14 residues. With regard to this clonotype: Its target is unknown.

PCR was performed a second time for about 6 to 11 cycles using a sample-barcoded 5' primer and a J-beta primer mix. Individual samples furnished no less than 2.5 million CDR3-containing paired-end reads apiece. TCRdb re-called the 5' RACE reads through MiXCR, storing one row per CDR3 protein. This table holds roughly 930,000 distinct CDR3 sequences, around 46% found once. Whole-study results and caveats: A greater number of naive CD4+ cells and higher diversity distinguished long-lived donors from aged donors. A conclusive naive versus antigen-experienced comparison was prevented by the unsorted PBMCs.

The rearrangement joins TRBV6-6 to TRBJ1-1, with TRBD1 matching 7 bases. The clonotype was recovered from a man younger than 45 in good health. What was sequenced was blood. The CDR3 loop is CASRGDSDNTEAFF. DNA for the CDR3: TGTGCCAGCAGGGGGGACAGTGACAACACTGAAGCTTTCTTT.